The subject of this entry is one T cell receptor (beta chain). The sample belongs to a study of T-cell reconstitution after alpha-beta-depleted transplantation in children. The CDR3 runs to 15 residues. The ends lost 6 bases at V and 9 bases at J; junction bases unmatched: 8. Unique molecular identifiers were used to barcode this TCRbeta library. MiXCR, run by TCRdb on the PCR reads, gives a single entry per CDR3 protein. Of 350,000 to 450,000 distinct CDR3 sequences listed, about an eighth are singletons. This receptor was identified in a human donor who donated a stem cell graft to a child with Fanconi anemia. The sample was PBMCs, taken from the stem cell graft. This chain joins TRBV12-3 or TRBV12-4 and TRBJ1-6, with 10 bases identical to TRBD1. CDR3 loop: CASSPGQGRASPLHF. The CDR3 DNA sequence: TGTGCCAGCAGCCCGGGACAGGGGCGAGCTTCACCCCTCCACTTT.